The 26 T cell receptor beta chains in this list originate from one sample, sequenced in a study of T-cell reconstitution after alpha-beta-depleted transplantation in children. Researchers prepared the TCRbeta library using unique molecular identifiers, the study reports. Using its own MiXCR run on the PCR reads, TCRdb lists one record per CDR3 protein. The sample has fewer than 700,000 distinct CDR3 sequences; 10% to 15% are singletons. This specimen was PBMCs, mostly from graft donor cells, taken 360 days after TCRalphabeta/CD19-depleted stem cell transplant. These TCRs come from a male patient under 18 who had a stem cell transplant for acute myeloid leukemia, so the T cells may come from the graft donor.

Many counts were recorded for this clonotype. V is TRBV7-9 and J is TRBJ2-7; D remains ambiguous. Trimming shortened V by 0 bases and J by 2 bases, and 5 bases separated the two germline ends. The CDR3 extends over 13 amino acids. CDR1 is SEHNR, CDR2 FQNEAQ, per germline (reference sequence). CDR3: CASSLASPYEQYF. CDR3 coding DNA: TGTGCCAGCAGCTTAGCGTCCCCCTACGAGCAGTACTTC.

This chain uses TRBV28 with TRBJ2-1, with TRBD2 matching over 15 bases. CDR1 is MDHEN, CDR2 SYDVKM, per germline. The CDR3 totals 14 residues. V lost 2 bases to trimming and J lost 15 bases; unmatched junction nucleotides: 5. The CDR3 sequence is CASSLPGLAGGVFF. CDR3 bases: TGTGCCAGCAGTTTACCGGGACTAGCGGGAGGCGTGTTCTTC.

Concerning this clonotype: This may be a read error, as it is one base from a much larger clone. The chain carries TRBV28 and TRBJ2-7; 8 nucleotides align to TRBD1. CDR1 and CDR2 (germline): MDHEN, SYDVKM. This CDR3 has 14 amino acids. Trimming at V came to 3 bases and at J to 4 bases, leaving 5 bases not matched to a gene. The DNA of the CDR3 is TGTGCCAGCAGTTTCCGGACAGGGTGGTACGAGCAGTACTTC. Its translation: CASSFRTGWYEQYF.

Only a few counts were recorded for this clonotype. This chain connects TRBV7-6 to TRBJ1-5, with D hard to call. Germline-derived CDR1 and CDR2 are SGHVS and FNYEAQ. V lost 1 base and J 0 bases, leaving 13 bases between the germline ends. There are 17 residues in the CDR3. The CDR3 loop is CASSLGSGGVSNQPQHF. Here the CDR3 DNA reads TGTGCCAGCAGCTTAGGGTCAGGAGGAGTTAGCAATCAGCCCCAGCATTTT.

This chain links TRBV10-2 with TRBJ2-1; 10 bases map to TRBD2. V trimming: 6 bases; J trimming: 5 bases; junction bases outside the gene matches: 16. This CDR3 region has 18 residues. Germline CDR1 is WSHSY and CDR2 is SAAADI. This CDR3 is CASSPYPPSGSSHNEQFF. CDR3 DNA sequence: TGCGCCAGCAGCCCTTACCCCCCTAGCGGGAGTTCCCACAATGAGCAGTTCTTC.

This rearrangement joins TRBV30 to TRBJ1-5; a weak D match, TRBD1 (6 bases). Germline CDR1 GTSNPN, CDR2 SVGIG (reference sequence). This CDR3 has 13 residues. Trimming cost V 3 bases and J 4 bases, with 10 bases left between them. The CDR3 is CAWSEGQNQPQHF. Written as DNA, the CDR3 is TGTGCCTGGAGCGAAGGACAGAATCAGCCCCAGCATTTT. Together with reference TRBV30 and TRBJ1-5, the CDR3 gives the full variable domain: SQTIHQWPATLVQPVGSPLSLECTVEGTSNPNLYWYRQAAGRGLQLLFYSVGIGQISSEVPQNLSASRPQDRQFILSSKKLLLSDSGFYLCAWSEGQNQPQHFGDGTRLSIL.

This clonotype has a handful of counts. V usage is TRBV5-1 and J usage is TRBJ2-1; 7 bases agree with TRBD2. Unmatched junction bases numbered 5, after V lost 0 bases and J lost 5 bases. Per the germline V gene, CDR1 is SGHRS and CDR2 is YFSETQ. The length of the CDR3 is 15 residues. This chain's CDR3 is CASSLVAGENNEQFF. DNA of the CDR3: TGCGCCAGCAGCTTGGTTGCGGGAGAGAACAATGAGCAGTTCTTC. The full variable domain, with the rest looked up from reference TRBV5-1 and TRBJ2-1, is KAGVTQTPRYLIKTRGQQVTLSCSPISGHRSVSWYQQTPGQGLQFLFEYFSETQRNKGNFPGRFSGRQFSNSRSEMNVSTLELGDSALYLCASSLVAGENNEQFFGPGTRLTVL.

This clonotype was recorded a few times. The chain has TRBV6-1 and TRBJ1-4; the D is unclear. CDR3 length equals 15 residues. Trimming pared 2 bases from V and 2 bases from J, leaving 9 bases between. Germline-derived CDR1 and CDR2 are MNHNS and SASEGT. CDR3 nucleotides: TGTGCCAGCAGTGAATATCGGAGGACTAATGAAAAACTGTTTTTT. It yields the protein CASSEYRRTNEKLFF.

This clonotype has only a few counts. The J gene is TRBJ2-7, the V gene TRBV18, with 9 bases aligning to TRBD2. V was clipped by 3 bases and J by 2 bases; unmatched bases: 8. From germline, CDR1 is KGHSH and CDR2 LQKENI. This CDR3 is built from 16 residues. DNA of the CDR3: TGTGCCAGCTCACCGCGTCTAGCGGGAAGTACCTACGAGCAGTACTTC. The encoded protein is CASSPRLAGSTYEQYF.

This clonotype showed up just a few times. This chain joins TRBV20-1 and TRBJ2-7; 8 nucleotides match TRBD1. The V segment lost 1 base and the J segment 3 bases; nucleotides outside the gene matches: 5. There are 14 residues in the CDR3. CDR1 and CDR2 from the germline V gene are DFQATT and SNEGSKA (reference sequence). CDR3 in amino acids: CSARGRDRGYEQYF. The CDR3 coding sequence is TGCAGTGCTAGAGGCCGAGACAGGGGCTACGAGCAGTACTTC.

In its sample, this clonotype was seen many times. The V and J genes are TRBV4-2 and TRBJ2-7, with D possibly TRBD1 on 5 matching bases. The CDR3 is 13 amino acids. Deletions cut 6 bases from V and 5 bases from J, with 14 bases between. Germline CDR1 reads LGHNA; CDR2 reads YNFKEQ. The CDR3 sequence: CASRPYDSHEQYF. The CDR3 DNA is TGTGCCAGCAGACCCTACGACAGCCACGAGCAGTACTTC.

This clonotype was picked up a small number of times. The CDR3 nucleotides are TGCAGCGCCCGAGGAGGGACAGGGGGCATCAAAAGCCCTGGCCCCTACGAGCAGTACTTC. This encodes CSARGGTGGIKSPGPYEQYF. This chain joins TRBV29-1 and TRBJ2-7; 12 nucleotides match TRBD1. Germline lookup yields CDR1 SQVTM and CDR2 ANQGSEA. Trimming took 7 bases from V and 2 from J; bases not matched to a gene: 24. This CDR3 comprises 20 residues.

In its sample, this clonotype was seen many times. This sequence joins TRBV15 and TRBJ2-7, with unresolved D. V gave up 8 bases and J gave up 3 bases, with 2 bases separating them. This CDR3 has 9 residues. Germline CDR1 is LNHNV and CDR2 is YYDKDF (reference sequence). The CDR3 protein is CATLYEQYF. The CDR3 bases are TGTGCCACCCTCTACGAGCAGTACTTC.

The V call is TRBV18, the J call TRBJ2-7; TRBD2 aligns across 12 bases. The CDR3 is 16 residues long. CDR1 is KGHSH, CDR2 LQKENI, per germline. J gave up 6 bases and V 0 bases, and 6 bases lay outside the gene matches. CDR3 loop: CASSPPTSGSNGEQYF. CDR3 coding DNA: TGTGCCAGCTCACCACCGACTAGCGGGAGTAATGGCGAGCAGTACTTC.

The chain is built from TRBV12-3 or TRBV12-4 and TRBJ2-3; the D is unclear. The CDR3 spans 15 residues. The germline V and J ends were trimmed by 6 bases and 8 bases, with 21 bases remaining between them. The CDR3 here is CASSLLLHSSTTQYF. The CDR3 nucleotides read TGTGCCAGCAGCCTCCTACTCCACTCCTCGACTACGCAGTATTTT.

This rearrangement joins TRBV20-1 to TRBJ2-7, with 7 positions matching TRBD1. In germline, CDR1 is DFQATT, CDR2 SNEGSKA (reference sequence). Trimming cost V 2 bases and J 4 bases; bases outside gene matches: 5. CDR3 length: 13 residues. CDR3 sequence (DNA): TGCAGTGCTAGAAAAGGGGGCCAGTACGAGCAGTACTTC. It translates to CSARKGGQYEQYF.

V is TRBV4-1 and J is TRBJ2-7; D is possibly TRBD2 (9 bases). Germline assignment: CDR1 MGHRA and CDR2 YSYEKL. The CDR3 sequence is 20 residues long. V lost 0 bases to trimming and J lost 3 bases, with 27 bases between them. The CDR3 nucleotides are TGCGCCAGCAGCCAAGAACTCGGGACAGGAGCCCTAGCGGGGCGCTACGAGCAGTACTTC. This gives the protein CASSQELGTGALAGRYEQYF.

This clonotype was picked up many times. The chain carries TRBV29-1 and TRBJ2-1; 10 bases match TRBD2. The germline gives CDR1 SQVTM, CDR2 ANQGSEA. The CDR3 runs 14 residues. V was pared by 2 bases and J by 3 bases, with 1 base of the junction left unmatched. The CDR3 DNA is TGCAGCGTTGAAAAGCGGGAGGGCTACAATGAGCAGTTCTTC. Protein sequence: CSVEKREGYNEQFF.

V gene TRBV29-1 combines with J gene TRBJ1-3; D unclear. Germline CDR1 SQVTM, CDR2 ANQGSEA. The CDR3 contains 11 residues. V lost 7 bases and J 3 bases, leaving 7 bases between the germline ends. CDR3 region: CSGSLGNTIYF. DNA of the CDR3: TGCAGCGGCTCCCTTGGAAACACCATATATTTT.

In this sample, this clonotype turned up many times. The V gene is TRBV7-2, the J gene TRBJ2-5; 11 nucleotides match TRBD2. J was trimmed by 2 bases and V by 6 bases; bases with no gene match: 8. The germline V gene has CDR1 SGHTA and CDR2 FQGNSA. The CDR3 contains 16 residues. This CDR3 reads CASSRDWTSGQETQYF. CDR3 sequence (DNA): TGTGCCAGCAGTCGGGATTGGACTAGCGGGCAAGAGACCCAGTACTTC.

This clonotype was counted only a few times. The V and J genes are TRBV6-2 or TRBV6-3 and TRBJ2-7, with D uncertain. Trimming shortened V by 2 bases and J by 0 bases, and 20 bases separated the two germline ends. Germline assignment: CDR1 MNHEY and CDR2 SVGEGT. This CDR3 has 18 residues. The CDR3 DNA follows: TGTGCCAGCAGTTACGGAATACCATTGGCACTTAACTCCTACGAGCAGTACTTC. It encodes CASSYGIPLALNSYEQYF.

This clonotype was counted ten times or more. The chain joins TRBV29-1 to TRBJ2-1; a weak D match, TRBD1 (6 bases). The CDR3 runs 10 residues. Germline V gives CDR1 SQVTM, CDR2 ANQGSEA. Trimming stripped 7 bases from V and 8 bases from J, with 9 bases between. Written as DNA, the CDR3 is TGCAGCGCCACAGGGTATGAGCAGTTCTTC. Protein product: CSATGYEQFF.

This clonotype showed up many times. The CDR3 nucleotides read TGTGCCAGCAGGCGAACAGGGTACCAAGAGACCCAGTACTTC. Amino acids: CASRRTGYQETQYF. The chain has TRBV12-3 or TRBV12-4 and TRBJ2-5, with D perhaps TRBD1 (6 bases). V lost 6 bases and J lost 0, with 11 bases in between. The CDR3 extends over 14 amino acids.

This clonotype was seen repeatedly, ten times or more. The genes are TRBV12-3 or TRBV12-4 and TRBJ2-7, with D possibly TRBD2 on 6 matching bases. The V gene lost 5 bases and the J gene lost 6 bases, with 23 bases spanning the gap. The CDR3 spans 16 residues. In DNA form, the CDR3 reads TGTGCCAGCAGTCTTCTGGGGGTAGGCGGGGCCCTCGAGCAGTACTTC. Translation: CASSLLGVGGALEQYF.

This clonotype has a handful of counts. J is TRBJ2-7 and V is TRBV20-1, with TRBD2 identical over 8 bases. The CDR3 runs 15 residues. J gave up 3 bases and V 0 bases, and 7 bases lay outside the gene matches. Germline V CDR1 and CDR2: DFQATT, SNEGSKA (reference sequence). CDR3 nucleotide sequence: TGCAGTGCTAGAGAACTATCCGGGACTAGCTACGAGCAGTACTTC. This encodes CSARELSGTSYEQYF.

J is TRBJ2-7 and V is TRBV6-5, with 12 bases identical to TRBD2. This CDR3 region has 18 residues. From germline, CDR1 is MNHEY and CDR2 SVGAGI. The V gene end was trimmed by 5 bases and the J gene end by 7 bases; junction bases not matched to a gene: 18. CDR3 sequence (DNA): TGTGCCAGCAGTCGTAGCTGGAGTAGACTAGCGGGAGCCTGGGAGCAGTACTTC. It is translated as CASSRSWSRLAGAWEQYF.